Listed here are 7 T cell receptor beta chains from one sample, sequenced in a study of lymphopenia after photon versus proton radiotherapy. Method: immunoSEQ multiplex PCR; TCRdb's copy keeps in-frame clones and lacks some. The table has tens of thousands of clones, over 70% seen once. The sample consisted of peripheral blood, taken from a patient treated with proton-based radiotherapy. The receptor set was obtained from a man aged 80 or over with esophageal cancer.

This sequence joins TRBV6-5 and TRBJ1-2; 9 bases are a match to TRBD1. Germline CDR1 is MNHEY and CDR2 is SVGAGI. There are 13 residues in the CDR3. With 7 bases clipped from V and 6 bases from J, the junction kept 6 bases outside the gene matches. CDR3 coding DNA: TGTGCCAGCAATACACAGGGGGCTGATGGCTACACCTTC. Translation: CASNTQGADGYTF.

This sequence joins TRBV5-4 and TRBJ1-2, with 10 positions matching TRBD1. Germline trimming cut 4 bases from V and 6 bases from J; bases unmatched to any gene: 9. The CDR3 has 15 residues. CDR1 and CDR2 from the germline V gene are SGHNT and YYREEE (reference sequence). The CDR3 sequence: CASSPGDRGYHGYTF. The CDR3 coding sequence is TGTGCCAGCAGCCCGGGGGACAGGGGTTACCATGGCTACACCTTC.

This clone was seen more than once but under ten times. The V gene is TRBV6-6, the J gene TRBJ1-1; the D gene is possibly TRBD1 (5 bases). Germline V CDR1 and CDR2: MNHNY, SVGAGI (reference sequence). The CDR3 length is 11 residues. Trimming removed 10 bases at V and 1 base at J, with 7 bases between. The CDR3 reads CATRENTEAFF. The DNA of the CDR3 is TGTGCCACCAGGGAGAACACTGAAGCTTTCTTT.

This sequence joins TRBV5-8 and TRBJ1-6; the D gene is possibly TRBD1 (5 bases). The length of the CDR3 is 17 residues. Germline-derived CDR1 and CDR2 are SGHTS and YDEGEE. V was pared by 6 bases and J by 9 bases, with 25 bases between. In DNA form, the CDR3 reads TGTGCCAGCACCCCATTTGTCGCGGTCTCGGGGGGTTCACCCCTCCACTTT. This sequence encodes CASTPFVAVSGGSPLHF.

The rearrangement joins TRBV19 to TRBJ2-4; 7 bases fit TRBD1. V was pared by 2 bases and J by 2 bases, with 6 bases of the junction left unmatched. The germline CDR1 and CDR2 sequences are LNHDA and SQIVND (reference sequence). This CDR3 has 16 amino acids. CDR3 bases: TGTGCCAGTAGTATAATGGGACAGACAACCAAAAACATTCAGTACTTC. Residues: CASSIMGQTTKNIQYF. Using reference TRBV19 and TRBJ2-4 for the parts outside the CDR3, the full variable domain is DGGITQSPKYLFRKEGQNVTLSCEQNLNHDAMYWYRQDPGQGLRLIYYSQIVNDFQKGDIAEGYSVSREKKESFPLTVTSAQKNPTAFYLCASSIMGQTTKNIQYFGAGTRLSVL.

This CDR3 is CASSPYGTGAYEQYF. For the CDR3, the DNA is TGTGCCAGCAGCCCTTATGGGACAGGGGCCTACGAGCAGTACTTC. J is TRBJ2-7 and V is TRBV11-2; 10 nucleotides align to TRBD1. This CDR3 has 15 residues. The germline CDR1 and CDR2 sequences are SGHAT and FQNNGV. The J segment lost 2 bases and the V segment lost 5 bases, leaving 6 bases of the junction unmatched.

V gene TRBV7-2 combines with J gene TRBJ2-2; no definite D call. Germline CDR1 is SGHTA and CDR2 is FQGNSA. V was trimmed by 5 bases and J by 2 bases, leaving 15 bases between them. The CDR3 has 16 residues. Here the CDR3 DNA reads TGTGCCAGCAGCCTAGACTCCTCTATTAACACCGGGGAGCTGTTTTTT. Translating gives CASSLDSSINTGELFF. The whole variable domain, filled in from reference TRBV7-2 and TRBJ2-2, reads GAGVSQSPSNKVTEKGKDVELRCDPISGHTALYWYRQSLGQGLEFLIYFQGNSAPDKSGLPSDRFSAERTGGSVSTLTIQRTQQEDSAVYLCASSLDSSINTGELFFGEGSRLTVL.